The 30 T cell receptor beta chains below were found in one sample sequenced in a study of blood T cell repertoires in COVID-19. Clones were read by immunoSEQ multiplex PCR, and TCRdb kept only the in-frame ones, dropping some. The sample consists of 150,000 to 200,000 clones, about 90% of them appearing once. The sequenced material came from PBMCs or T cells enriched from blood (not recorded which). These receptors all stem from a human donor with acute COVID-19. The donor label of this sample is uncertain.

CDR3 protein: CASSLGGQGVSYEQYF. Written as DNA, the CDR3 is TGTGCCAGCAGCTTAGGAGGACAGGGGGTCTCCTACGAGCAGTACTTC. The chain links TRBV7-2 to TRBJ2-7; TRBD1 aligns across 10 bases. V shed 1 base, J shed 0 bases, and the junction held 3 bases outside the gene matches. The CDR3 covers 16 residues. CDR1 is SGHTA, CDR2 FQGNSA, per germline.

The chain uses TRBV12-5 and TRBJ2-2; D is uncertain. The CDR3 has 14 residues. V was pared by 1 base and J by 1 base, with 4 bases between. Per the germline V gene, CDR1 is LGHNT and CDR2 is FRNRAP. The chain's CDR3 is CASGLGRNTGELFF. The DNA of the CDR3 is TGTGCTAGTGGTTTGGGTCGGAACACCGGGGAGCTGTTTTTT.

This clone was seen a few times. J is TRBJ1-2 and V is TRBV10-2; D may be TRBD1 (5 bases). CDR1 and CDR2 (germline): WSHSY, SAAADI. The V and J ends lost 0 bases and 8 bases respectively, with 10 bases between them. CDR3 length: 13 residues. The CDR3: CASSESAGYGYTF. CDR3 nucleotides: TGCGCCAGCAGTGAGTCAGCAGGGTACGGCTACACCTTC.

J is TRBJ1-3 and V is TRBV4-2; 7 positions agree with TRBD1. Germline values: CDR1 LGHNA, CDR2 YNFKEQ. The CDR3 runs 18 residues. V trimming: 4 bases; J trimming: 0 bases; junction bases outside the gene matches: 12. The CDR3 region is CASSPLEGDSFSGNTIYF. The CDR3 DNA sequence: TGTGCCAGCAGCCCACTTGAGGGGGACAGCTTCTCTGGAAACACCATATATTTT.

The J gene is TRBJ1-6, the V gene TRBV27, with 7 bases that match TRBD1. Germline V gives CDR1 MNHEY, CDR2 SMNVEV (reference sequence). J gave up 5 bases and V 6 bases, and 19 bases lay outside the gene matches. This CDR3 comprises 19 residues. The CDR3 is CASSLRDRHLLLNNSPLHF. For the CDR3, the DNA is TGTGCCAGCAGCCTCCGGGACAGACACCTCCTTTTGAATAATTCACCCCTCCACTTT.

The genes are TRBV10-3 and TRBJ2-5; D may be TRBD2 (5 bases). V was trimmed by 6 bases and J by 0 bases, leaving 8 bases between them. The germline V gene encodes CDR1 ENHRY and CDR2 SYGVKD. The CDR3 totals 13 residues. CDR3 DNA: TGTGCCATCAGCCGGGGAGACCAAGAGACCCAGTACTTC. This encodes CAISRGDQETQYF.

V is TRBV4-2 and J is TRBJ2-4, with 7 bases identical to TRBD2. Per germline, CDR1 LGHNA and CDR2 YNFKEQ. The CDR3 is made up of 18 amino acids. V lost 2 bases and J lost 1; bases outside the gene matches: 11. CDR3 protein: CASSQSGAAGEAKNIQYF. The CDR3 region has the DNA TGTGCCAGCAGCCAAAGTGGAGCCGCGGGGGAGGCCAAAAACATTCAGTACTTC.

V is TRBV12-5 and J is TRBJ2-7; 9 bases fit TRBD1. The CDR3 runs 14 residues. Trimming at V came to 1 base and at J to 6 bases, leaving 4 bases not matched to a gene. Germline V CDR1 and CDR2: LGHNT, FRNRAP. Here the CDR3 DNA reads TGTGCTAGTGGTTTGGGGGACAGGGATGGCGAGCAGTACTTC. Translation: CASGLGDRDGEQYF.

DNA for the CDR3: TGCGCCAGCAGCCCGACAGGGGGCAGGTGGGACACTGAAGCTTTCTTT. Protein sequence: CASSPTGGRWDTEAFF. V gene TRBV4-3 combines with J gene TRBJ1-1; 10 bases are a match to TRBD1. The CDR3 consists of 16 residues. V trimming: 4 bases; J trimming: 3 bases; junction bases outside the gene matches: 8. CDR1 LGHNA and CDR2 YSLEER come from the germline V gene.

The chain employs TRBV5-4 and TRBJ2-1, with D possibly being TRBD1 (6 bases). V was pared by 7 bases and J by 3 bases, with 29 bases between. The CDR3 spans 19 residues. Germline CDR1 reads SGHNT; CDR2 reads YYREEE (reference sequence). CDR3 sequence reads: CASHSPGQPGSGYYNEQFF. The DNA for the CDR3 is TGTGCCAGCCACAGTCCCGGACAGCCTGGGTCGGGGTACTACAATGAGCAGTTCTTC.

The CDR3 protein is CAWTPRAGSVRGYTF. Written as DNA, the CDR3 is TGTGCCTGGACCCCCCGAGCAGGGTCTGTAAGAGGCTACACCTTC. The genes are TRBV30 and TRBJ1-2, with D perhaps TRBD1 (5 bases). From germline, CDR1 is GTSNPN and CDR2 SVGIG (reference sequence). Between the trimmed V and J ends, which lost 4 bases and 8 bases, there was a span of 23 bases. This CDR3 spans 15 amino acids.

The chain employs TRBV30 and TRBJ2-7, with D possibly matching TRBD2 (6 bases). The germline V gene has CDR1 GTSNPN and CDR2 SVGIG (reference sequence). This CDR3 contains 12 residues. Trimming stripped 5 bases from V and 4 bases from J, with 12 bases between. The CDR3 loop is CAWDVGGYEQYF. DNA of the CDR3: TGTGCCTGGGACGTAGGAGGGTACGAGCAGTACTTC.

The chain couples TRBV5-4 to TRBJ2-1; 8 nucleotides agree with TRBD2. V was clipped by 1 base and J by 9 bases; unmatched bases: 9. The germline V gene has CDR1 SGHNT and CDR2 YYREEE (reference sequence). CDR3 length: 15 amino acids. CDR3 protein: CASSLYKRGPLEQFF. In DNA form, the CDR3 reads TGTGCCAGCAGCTTGTACAAGCGGGGGCCCCTTGAGCAGTTCTTC.

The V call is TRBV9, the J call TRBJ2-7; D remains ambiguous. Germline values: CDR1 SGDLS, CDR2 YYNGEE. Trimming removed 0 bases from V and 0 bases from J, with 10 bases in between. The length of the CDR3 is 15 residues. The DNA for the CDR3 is TGTGCCAGCAGCGTAGGAGGCGATAACTCCTACGAGCAGTACTTC. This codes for CASSVGGDNSYEQYF.

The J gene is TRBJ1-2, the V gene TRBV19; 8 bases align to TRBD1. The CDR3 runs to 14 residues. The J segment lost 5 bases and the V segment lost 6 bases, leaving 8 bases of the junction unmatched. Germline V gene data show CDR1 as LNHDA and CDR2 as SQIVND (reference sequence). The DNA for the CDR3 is TGTGCCAGTAGCCGTGGACAGGGCGGATATGGCTACACCTTC. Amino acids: CASSRGQGGYGYTF.

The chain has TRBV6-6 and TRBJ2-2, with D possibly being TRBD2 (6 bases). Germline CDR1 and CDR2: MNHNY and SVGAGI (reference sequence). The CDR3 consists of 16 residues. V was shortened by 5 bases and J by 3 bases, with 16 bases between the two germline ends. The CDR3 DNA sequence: TGTGCCAGCAGTGCCCTGGGGGGAAGATACACCGGGGAGCTGTTTTTT. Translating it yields CASSALGGRYTGELFF.

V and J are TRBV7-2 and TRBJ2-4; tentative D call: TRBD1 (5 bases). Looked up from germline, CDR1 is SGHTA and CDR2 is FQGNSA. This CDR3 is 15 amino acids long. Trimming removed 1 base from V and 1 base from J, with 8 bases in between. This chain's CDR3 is CASSLGAGAKNIQYF. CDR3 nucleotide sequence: TGTGCCAGCAGCTTAGGGGCAGGGGCCAAAAACATTCAGTACTTC.

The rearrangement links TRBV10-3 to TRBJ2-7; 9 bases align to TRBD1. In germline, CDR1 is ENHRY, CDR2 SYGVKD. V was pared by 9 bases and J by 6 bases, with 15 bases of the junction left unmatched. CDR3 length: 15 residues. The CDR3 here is CAIDYVGTGLSEQYF. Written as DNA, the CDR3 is TGTGCCATTGACTACGTCGGGACAGGGCTTTCCGAGCAGTACTTC.

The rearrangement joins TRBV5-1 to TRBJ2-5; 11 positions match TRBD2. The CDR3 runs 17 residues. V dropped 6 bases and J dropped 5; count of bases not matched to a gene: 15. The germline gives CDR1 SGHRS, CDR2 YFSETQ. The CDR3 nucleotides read TGCGCCAGCATAAAGGGTAGCGGGGGGGCCGTGTCGGAGACCCAGTACTTC. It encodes CASIKGSGGAVSETQYF.

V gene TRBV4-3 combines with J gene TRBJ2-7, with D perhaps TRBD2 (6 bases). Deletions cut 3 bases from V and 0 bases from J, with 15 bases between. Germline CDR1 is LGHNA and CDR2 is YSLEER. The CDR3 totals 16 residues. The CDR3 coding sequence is TGCGCCAGCAGCCACCTCGCCGGGACTGACTCCTACGAGCAGTACTTC. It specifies CASSHLAGTDSYEQYF.

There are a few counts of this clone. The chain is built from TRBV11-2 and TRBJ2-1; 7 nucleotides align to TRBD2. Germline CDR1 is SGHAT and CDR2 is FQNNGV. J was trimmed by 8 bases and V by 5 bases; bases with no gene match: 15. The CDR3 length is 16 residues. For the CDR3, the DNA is TGTGCCAGCAGCCCCCCTGGGAGGGGATTCGTCCATGAGCAGTTCTTC. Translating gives CASSPPGRGFVHEQFF.

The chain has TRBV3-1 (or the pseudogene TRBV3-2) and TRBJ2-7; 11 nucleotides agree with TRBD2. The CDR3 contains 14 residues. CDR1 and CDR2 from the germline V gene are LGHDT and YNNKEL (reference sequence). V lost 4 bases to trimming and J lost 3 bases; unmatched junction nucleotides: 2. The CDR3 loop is CASSPGLAVYEQYF. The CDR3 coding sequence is TGTGCCAGCAGCCCGGGACTAGCGGTCTACGAGCAGTACTTC.

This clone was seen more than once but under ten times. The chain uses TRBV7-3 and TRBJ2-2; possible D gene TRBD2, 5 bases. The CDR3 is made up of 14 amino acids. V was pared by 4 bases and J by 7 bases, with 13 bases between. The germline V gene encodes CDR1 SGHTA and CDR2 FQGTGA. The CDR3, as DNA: TGTGCCAGCAGCTCCGCTCGGGGTATCGGGGAGCTGTTTTTT. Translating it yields CASSSARGIGELFF.

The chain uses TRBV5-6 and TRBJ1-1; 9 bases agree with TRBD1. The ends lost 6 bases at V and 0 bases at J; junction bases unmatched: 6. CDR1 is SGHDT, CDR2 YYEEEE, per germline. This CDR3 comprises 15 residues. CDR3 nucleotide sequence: TGTGCCAGCACCCTCGGACAGGGGTTGAACACTGAAGCTTTCTTT. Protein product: CASTLGQGLNTEAFF.

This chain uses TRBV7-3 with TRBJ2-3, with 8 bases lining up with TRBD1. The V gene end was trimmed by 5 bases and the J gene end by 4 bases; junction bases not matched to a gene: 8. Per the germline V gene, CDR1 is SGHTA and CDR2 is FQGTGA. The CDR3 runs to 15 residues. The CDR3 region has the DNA TGTGCCAGCAGCCGGACCGGACAGGGACCAGATACGCAGTATTTT. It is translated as CASSRTGQGPDTQYF.

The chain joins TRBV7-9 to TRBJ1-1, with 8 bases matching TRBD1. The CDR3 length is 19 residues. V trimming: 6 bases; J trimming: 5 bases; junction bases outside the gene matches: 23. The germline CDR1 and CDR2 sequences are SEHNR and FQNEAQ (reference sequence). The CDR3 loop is CASSPGGVESVGFGTEAFF. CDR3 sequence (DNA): TGTGCCAGCAGTCCAGGGGGCGTAGAGTCAGTTGGATTTGGGACTGAAGCTTTCTTT. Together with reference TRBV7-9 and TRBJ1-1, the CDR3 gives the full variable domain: DTGVSQNPRHKITKRGQNVTFRCDPISEHNRLYWYRQTLGQGPEFLTYFQNEAQLEKSRLLSDRFSAERPKGSFSTLEIQRTEQGDSAMYLCASSPGGVESVGFGTEAFFGQGTRLTVV.

The CDR3 here is CASSVAAADRYGYTF. The CDR3 nucleotides are TGTGCCAGCAGCGTAGCGGCGGCCGATAGATATGGCTACACCTTC. V usage is TRBV9 and J usage is TRBJ1-2; D is uncertain. The CDR3 is made up of 15 amino acids. V gave up 0 bases and J gave up 5 bases, with 14 bases separating them. Germline V CDR1 and CDR2: SGDLS, YYNGEE.

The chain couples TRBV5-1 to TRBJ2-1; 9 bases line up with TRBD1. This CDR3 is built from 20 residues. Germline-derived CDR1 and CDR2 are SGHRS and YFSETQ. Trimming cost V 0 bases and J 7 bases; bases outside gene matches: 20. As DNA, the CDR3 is TGCGCCAGCAGCTTGGCCATTGGACAGGGGCCTTCCGGGGTGTGGAATGAGCAGTTCTTC. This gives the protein CASSLAIGQGPSGVWNEQFF.

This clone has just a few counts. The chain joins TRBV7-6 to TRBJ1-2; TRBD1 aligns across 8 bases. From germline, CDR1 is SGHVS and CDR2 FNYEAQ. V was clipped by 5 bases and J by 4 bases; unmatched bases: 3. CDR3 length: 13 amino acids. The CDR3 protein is CASSLDRGYGYTF. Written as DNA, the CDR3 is TGTGCCAGCAGCCTTGACAGGGGCTATGGCTACACCTTC.

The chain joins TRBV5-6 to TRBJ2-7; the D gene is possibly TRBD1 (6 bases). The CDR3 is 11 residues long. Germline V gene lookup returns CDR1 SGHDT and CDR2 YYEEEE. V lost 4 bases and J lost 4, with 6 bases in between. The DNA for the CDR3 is TGTGCCAGCAGCAGGGGGTACGAGCAGTACTTC. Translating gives CASSRGYEQYF.